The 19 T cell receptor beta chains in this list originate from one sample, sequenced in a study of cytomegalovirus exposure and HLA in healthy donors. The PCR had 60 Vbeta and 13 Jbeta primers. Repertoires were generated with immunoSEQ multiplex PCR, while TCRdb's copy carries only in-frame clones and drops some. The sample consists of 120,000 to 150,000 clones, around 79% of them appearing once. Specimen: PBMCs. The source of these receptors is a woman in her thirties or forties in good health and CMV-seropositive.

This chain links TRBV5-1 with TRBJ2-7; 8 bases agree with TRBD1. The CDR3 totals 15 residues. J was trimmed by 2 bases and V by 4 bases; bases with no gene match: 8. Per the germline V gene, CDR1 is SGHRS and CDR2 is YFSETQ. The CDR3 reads CASSPTGVTAYEQYF. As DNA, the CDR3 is TGCGCCAGCAGCCCGACAGGGGTAACGGCCTACGAGCAGTACTTC.

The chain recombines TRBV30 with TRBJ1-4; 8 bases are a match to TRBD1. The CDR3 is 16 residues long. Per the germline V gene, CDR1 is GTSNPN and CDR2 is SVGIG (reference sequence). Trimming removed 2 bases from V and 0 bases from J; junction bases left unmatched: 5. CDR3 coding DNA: TGTGCCTGGAGTCAGGGACAGGCTGCAACTAATGAAAAACTGTTTTTT. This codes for CAWSQGQAATNEKLFF.

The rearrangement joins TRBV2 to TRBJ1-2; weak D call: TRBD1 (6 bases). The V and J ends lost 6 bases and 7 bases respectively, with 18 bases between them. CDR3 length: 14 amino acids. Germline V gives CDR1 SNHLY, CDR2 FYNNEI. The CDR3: CASSEDYVGGGYTF. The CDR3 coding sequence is TGTGCCAGCAGCGAGGATTACGTAGGGGGTGGCTACACCTTC.

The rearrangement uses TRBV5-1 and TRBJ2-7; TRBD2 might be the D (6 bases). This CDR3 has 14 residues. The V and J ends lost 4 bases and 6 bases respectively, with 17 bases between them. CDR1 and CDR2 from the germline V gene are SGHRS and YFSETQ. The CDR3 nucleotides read TGCGCCAGCAGCCTCGGGGCCGGCGGGGTCGAGCAGTACTTC. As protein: CASSLGAGGVEQYF.

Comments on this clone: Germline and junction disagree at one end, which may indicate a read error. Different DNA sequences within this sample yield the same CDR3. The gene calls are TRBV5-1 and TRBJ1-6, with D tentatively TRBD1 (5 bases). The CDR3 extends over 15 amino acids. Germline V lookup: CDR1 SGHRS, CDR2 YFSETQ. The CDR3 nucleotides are TGCGCCAGCAGCTTAGAAGGGGTGGGTAATTCGCCCCTCCACTTT. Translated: CASSLEGVGNSPLHF.

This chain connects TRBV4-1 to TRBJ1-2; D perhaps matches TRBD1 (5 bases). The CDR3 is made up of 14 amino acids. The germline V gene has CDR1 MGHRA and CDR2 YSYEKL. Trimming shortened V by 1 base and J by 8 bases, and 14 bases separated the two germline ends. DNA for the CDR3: TGCGCCAGCAGCCAAGTCCCTACAGGTCAAGGCTACACCTTC. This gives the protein CASSQVPTGQGYTF.

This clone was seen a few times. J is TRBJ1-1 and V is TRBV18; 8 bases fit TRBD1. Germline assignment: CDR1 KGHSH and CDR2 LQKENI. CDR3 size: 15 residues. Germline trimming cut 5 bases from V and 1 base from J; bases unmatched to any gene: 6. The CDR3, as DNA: TGTGCCAGCTCATCCCAGACAGGGGCGAACACTGAAGCTTTCTTT. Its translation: CASSSQTGANTEAFF.

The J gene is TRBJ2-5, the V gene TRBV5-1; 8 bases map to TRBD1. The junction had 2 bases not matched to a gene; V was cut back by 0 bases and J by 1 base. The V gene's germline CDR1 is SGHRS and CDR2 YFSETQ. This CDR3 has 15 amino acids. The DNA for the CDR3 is TGCGCCAGCAGCTTGGGGGACAGGCGCCAAGAGACCCAGTACTTC. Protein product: CASSLGDRRQETQYF.

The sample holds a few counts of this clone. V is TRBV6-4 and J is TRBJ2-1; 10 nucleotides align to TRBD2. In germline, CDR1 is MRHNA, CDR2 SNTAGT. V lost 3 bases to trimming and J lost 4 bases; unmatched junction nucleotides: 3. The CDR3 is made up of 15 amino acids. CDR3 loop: CASSEERGGYNEQFF. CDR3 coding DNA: TGTGCCAGCAGTGAAGAGCGGGGGGGTTACAATGAGCAGTTCTTC.

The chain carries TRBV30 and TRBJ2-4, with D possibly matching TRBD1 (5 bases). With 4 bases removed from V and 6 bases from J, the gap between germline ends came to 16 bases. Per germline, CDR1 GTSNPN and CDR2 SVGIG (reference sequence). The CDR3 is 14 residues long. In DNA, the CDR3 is TGTGCCTGGACACCCCCTCTTCAGGGAAACATTCAGTACTTC. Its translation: CAWTPPLQGNIQYF.

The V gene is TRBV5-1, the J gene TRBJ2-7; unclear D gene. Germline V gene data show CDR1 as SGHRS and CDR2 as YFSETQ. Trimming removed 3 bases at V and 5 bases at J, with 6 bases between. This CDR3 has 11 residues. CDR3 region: CASSYRDEQYF. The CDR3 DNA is TGCGCCAGCAGCTACCGGGACGAGCAGTACTTC.

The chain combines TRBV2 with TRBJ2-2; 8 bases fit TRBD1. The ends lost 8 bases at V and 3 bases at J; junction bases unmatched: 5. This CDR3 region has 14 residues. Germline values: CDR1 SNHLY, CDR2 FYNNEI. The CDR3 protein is CASGQGGYTGELFF. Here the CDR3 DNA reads TGTGCCAGCGGACAGGGAGGTTACACCGGGGAGCTGTTTTTT.

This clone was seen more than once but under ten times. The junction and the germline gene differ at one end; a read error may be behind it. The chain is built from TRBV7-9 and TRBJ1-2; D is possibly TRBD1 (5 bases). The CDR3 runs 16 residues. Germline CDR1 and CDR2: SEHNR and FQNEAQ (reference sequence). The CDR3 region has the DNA TGTTCCAGCAGCTTAGCTGATGCCGGCCACAGGCATAGCTACACCTTC. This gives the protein CSSSLADAGHRHSYTF.

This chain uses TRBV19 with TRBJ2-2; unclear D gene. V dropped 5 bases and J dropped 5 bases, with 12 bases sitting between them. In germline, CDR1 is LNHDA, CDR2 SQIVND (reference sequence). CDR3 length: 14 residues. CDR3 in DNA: TGTGCCAGTAGTTACCCACAACAAACCGGGGAGCTGTTTTTT. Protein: CASSYPQQTGELFF. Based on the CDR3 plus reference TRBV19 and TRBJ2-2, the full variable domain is DGGITQSPKYLFRKEGQNVTLSCEQNLNHDAMYWYRQDPGQGLRLIYYSQIVNDFQKGDIAEGYSVSREKKESFPLTVTSAQKNPTAFYLCASSYPQQTGELFFGEGSRLTVL.

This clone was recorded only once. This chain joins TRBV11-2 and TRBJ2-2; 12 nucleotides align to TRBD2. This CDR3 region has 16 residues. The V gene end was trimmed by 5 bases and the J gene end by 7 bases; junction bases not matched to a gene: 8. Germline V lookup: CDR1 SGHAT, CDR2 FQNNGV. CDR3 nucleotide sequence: TGTGCCAGCAGCGCCCTAGCGGGGGGGCTCGGCGGGGAGCTGTTTTTT. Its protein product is CASSALAGGLGGELFF.

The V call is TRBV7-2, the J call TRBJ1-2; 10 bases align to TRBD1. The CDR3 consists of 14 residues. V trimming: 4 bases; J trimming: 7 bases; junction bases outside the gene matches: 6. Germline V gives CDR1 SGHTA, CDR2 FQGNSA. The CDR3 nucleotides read TGTGCCAGCAGCTCATACGGGACAGGGGTTGGCTACACCTTC. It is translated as CASSSYGTGVGYTF. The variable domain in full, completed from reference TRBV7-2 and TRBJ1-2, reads GAGVSQSPSNKVTEKGKDVELRCDPISGHTALYWYRQSLGQGLEFLIYFQGNSAPDKSGLPSDRFSAERTGGSVSTLTIQRTQQEDSAVYLCASSSYGTGVGYTFGSGTRLTVV.

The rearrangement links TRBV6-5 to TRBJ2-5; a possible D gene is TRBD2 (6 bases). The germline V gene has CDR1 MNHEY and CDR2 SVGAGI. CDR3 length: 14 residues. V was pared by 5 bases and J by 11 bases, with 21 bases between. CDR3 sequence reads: CASSPDYILREQYF. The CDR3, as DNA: TGTGCCAGCAGTCCGGACTATATCTTGAGGGAGCAGTACTTC.

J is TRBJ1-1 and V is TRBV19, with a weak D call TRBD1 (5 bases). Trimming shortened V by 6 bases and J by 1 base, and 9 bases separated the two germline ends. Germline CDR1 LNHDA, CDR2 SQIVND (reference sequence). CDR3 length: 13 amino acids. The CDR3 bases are TGTGCCAGTAGCGACAGTCGGAACACTGAAGCTTTCTTT. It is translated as CASSDSRNTEAFF.

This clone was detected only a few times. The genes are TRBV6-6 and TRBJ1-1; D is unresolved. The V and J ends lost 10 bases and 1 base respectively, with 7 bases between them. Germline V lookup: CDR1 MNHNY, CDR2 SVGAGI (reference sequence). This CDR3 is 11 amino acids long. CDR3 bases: TGTGCCACCTTAGAGAACACTGAAGCTTTCTTT. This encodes CATLENTEAFF.